The table lists the clone carrying this T cell receptor beta chain with a count of one. The V gene's germline CDR1 is LNHDA and CDR2 SQIVND (reference sequence). The length of the CDR3 is 15 residues. V shed 5 bases and J 5 bases; nucleotides not matched to a gene: 8. The data belong to a study of blood T cell repertoires in COVID-19. For the study at large: Specimens from acute and convalescent COVID-19 originated in the United States, Italy and Spain. In each case, the material was cDNA or gDNA derived from T cells, B-cell-depleted T cells, or PBMCs.

In the authors' methods: Counts of nucleated cells, estimated from reference gene primer amplification, were obtained. Profiled with immunoSEQ multiplex PCR; TCRdb holds only in-frame clones, not every one. V, J and clone size are those of that table, while D and trimming were read from the DNA. There are about 520,000 clones in the sample; 70% to 90% occur only once, and approximately 2.9% lies in the top ten. Material for sequencing was peripheral blood. The V call is TRBV19, the J call TRBJ1-4, with TRBD1 matching 7 bases. This clonotype originated in a human donor in a cohort sampled during active COVID-19. CDR3: CASSPRTGQNEKLFF. The CDR3 DNA follows: TGTGCCAGTAGTCCACGGACAGGCCAGAATGAAAAACTGTTTTTT.